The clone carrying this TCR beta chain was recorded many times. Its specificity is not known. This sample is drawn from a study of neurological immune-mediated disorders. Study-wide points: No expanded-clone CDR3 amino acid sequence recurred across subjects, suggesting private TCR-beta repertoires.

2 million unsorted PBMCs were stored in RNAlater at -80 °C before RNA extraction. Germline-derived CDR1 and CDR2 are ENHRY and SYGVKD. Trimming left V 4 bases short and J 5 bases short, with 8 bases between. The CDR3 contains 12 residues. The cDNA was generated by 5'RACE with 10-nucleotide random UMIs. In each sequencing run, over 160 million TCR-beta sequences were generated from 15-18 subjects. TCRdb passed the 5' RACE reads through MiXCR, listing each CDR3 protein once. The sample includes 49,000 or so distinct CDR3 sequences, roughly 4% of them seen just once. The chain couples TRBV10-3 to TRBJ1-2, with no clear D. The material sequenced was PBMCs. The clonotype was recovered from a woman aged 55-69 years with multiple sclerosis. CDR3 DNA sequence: TGTGCCATCAGTGGCGACGCTTATGGCTACACCTTC. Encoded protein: CAISGDAYGYTF.